The 32 T cell receptor beta chains below were found in one sample sequenced in a study of glioma-infiltrating T cells. The iRepertoire nested amplicon-rescue multiplex PCR amplified TCR alpha and beta CDR3s from RNA. Using its own MiXCR run on the multiplex PCR reads, TCRdb lists one record per CDR3 protein. The data hold 150,000 to 200,000 distinct CDR3 sequences, with around 30% observed a single time. The specimen was glioma tissue, nonneoplastic brain tissue, or PBMCs (not recorded which). These receptors all come from a human donor with low-grade glioma or glioblastoma, undergoing nonglioma brain surgery, or in good health (not recorded which).

The rearrangement uses TRBV5-5 and TRBJ1-5, with TRBD1 identical over 7 bases. The V segment lost 0 bases and the J segment 5 bases; nucleotides outside the gene matches: 2. CDR1 is SGHKS, CDR2 YYEKEE, per germline (reference sequence). This CDR3 is built from 14 residues. The CDR3 sequence is CASSLGQGHQPQHF. The CDR3 DNA is TGTGCCAGCAGCTTGGGACAGGGCCATCAGCCCCAGCATTTT.

The V gene is TRBV19, the J gene TRBJ1-1; TRBD1 matches 8 bases. Germline V lookup: CDR1 LNHDA, CDR2 SQIVND (reference sequence). There are 13 residues in the CDR3. J was trimmed by 3 bases and V by 8 bases; bases with no gene match: 5. The CDR3 here is CASDRGLDTEAFF. The CDR3 DNA reads as TGTGCCAGTGACAGGGGACTGGACACTGAAGCTTTCTTT.

This clonotype was seen ten or more times. This chain links TRBV7-9 with TRBJ2-1; 8 positions agree with TRBD2. Trimming removed 3 bases from V and 9 bases from J; junction bases left unmatched: 7. The germline CDR1 and CDR2 sequences are SEHNR and FQNEAQ (reference sequence). The CDR3 is 14 residues long. The CDR3 spells CASSLGAGESEQFF. CDR3 in DNA: TGTGCCAGCAGCTTGGGAGCGGGAGAAAGTGAGCAGTTCTTC.

The sample holds many counts of this clonotype. V is TRBV18 and J is TRBJ1-1; D remains unclear. CDR1 and CDR2 (germline): KGHSH, LQKENI. The CDR3 contains 15 residues. Trimming removed 6 bases from V and 0 bases from J, with 14 bases in between. The CDR3 region has the DNA TGTGCCAGCTCCCCCTCGAGAAGCGTGAACACTGAAGCTTTCTTT. It translates to CASSPSRSVNTEAFF. The full variable domain, its missing parts supplied by reference TRBV18 and TRBJ1-1, is NAGVMQNPRHLVRRRGQEARLRCSPMKGHSHVYWYRQLPEEGLKFMVYLQKENIIDESGMPKERFSAEFPKEGPSILRIQQVVRGDSAAYFCASSPSRSVNTEAFFGQGTRLTVV.

This clonotype has a count of ten or more. CDR3 bases: TGTGCCAGCACCTGGACGCCGAGCTCTGGAAACACCATATATTTT. Translation gives CASTWTPSSGNTIYF. This chain links TRBV12-3 or TRBV12-4 with TRBJ1-3, with D unclear. V was pared by 7 bases and J by 0 bases, with 13 bases between. This CDR3 region has 15 residues.

This clonotype was detected many times. This rearrangement joins TRBV5-8 to TRBJ2-1; D is perhaps TRBD2 (5 bases). Per the germline V gene, CDR1 is SGHTS and CDR2 is YDEGEE. The germline V and J ends were trimmed by 5 bases and 5 bases, with 14 bases remaining between them. This CDR3 is built from 14 residues. The DNA for the CDR3 is TGTGCCAGCAGGGGAGTGGCGGCAAACAATGAGCAGTTCTTC. Its protein product is CASRGVAANNEQFF. Full variable domain (rest looked up from reference TRBV5-8 and TRBJ2-1): EAGVTQSPTHLIKTRGQQATLRCSPISGHTSVYWYQQALGLGLQFLLWYDEGEERNRGNFPPRFSGRQFPNYSSELNVNALELEDSALYLCASRGVAANNEQFFGPGTRLTVL.

This clonotype was counted many times. The J gene is TRBJ2-3, the V gene TRBV7-2; TRBD2 matches 13 bases. There are 16 residues in the CDR3. V was pared by 5 bases and J by 1 base, with 3 bases of the junction left unmatched. Germline V gene sequence: CDR1 SGHTA, CDR2 FQGNSA. CDR3 nucleotides: TGTGCCAGCAGCGGACTAGCGGGAGTAGGCACAGATACGCAGTATTTT. It is translated as CASSGLAGVGTDTQYF.

Points on this clonotype: The junction departs from germline at one end; a sequencing error may be responsible. The CDR3 DNA is TGCAGTGCTAGAGGGGGGATCACATACGAGCGGTACTTC. Translating gives CSARGGITYERYF. This sequence joins TRBV20-1 and TRBJ2-7; perhaps D is TRBD1 or TRBD2 (5 bases each). The CDR3 runs 13 residues. Germline CDR1 is DFQATT and CDR2 is SNEGSKA (reference sequence).

This clonotype appeared many times. The chain employs TRBV10-3 and TRBJ1-1; 9 bases map to TRBD1. Germline V CDR1 and CDR2: ENHRY, SYGVKD. The CDR3 extends over 13 amino acids. The junction had 2 bases not matched to a gene; V was cut back by 7 bases and J by 2 bases. CDR3 protein: CAIKGQGNTEAFF. The CDR3 bases are TGTGCCATCAAGGGACAGGGAAACACTGAAGCTTTCTTT.

Ten or more counts support this clonotype. The V gene is TRBV10-3, the J gene TRBJ2-3, with D hard to call. The CDR3 spans 16 residues. Trimming took 0 bases from V and 1 from J, leaving 11 bases between them. Germline V CDR1 and CDR2: ENHRY, SYGVKD. The CDR3 sequence: CAISESLGAGTDTQYF. The CDR3 region has the DNA TGTGCCATCAGTGAGTCCCTCGGCGCAGGCACAGATACGCAGTATTTT.

This clonotype was counted ten times or more. The V and J genes are TRBV2 and TRBJ1-5; D call uncertain. V lost 4 bases to trimming and J lost 4 bases, with 11 bases between them. Germline CDR1 reads SNHLY; CDR2 reads FYNNEI. This CDR3 spans 14 amino acids. CDR3 nucleotides: TGTGCCAGCAGTGGTACCGATGGAAATCAGCCCCAGCATTTT. Protein: CASSGTDGNQPQHF.

The rearrangement uses TRBV6-2 or TRBV6-3 and TRBJ2-1; TRBD2 agrees at 10 bases. With V trimmed by 0 bases and J by 9 bases, 8 bases remained unmatched. The CDR3 spans 16 residues. CDR1 is MNHEY, CDR2 SVGEGT, per germline. The CDR3 DNA sequence: TGTGCCAGCAGTTACTCGTCTAGCGGGAGAGTAGGTGAGCAGTTCTTC. It specifies CASSYSSSGRVGEQFF.

This clonotype was counted many times. This chain connects TRBV5-1 to TRBJ1-1; maybe TRBD1 (5 bases). The CDR3 runs 15 residues. Trimming removed 3 bases at V and 0 bases at J, with 12 bases between. Germline V CDR1 and CDR2: SGHRS, YFSETQ. The CDR3 DNA sequence: TGCGCCAGCAGCTCCCTGGGGGGGTTGAACACTGAAGCTTTCTTT. Translating gives CASSSLGGLNTEAFF.

Notes on this clonotype: A read error may account for a junction end that differs from germline. V gene TRBV5-4 combines with J gene TRBJ1-2; D unclear. The CDR3 runs 14 residues. Germline CDR1 is SGHNT and CDR2 is YYREEE (reference sequence). The CDR3 coding sequence is TGTGCCAGCAGCTTGCAAGAGGTTAAATATGGCTGCACCTTC. Translating gives CASSLQEVKYGCTF.

This clonotype occurred a few times. The rearrangement uses TRBV19 and TRBJ2-7; weak D call: TRBD2 (6 bases). CDR3 size: 17 residues. The V end lost 3 bases, the J end lost 4 bases, and 22 bases lay between the germline ends. CDR1 and CDR2 from the germline V gene are LNHDA and SQIVND (reference sequence). The CDR3 nucleotides are TGTGCCAGTAGTATTCGGCCCGGACGGGCGGGGAGGTACGAGCAGTACTTC. Protein product: CASSIRPGRAGRYEQYF.

The chain joins TRBV4-2 to TRBJ1-2, with 11 bases fitting TRBD1. This CDR3 comprises 17 residues. CDR1 is LGHNA, CDR2 YNFKEQ, per germline. Unmatched junction bases numbered 12, after V lost 2 bases and J lost 7 bases. CDR3 in amino acids: CASSQPGGQGAFGGYTF. CDR3 sequence (DNA): TGTGCCAGCAGCCAACCAGGCGGACAGGGGGCATTCGGTGGCTACACCTTC.

The V call is TRBV6-5, the J call TRBJ2-5, with 8 nucleotides matching TRBD1. The CDR3 contains 14 residues. Germline values: CDR1 MNHEY, CDR2 SVGAGI. Trimming removed 2 bases from V and 7 bases from J; junction bases left unmatched: 6. Written as DNA, the CDR3 is TGTGCCAGCAGTTACAGACAGGGGATGGGGACCCAGTACTTC. Protein product: CASSYRQGMGTQYF.

This clonotype was observed many times. The chain couples TRBV6-2 or TRBV6-3 to TRBJ2-7; 11 bases align to TRBD2. The CDR3 covers 17 residues. CDR1 is MNHEY and CDR2 is SVGEGT in the germline V gene. J lost 6 bases, V lost 0 bases, and 10 bases had no gene match. In DNA, the CDR3 is TGTGCCAGCAGTTACTCGAAAGTACTAGCGGGAGTCGGCGAGCAGTACTTC. This codes for CASSYSKVLAGVGEQYF.

This clonotype has a count of ten or more. V and J are TRBV19 and TRBJ2-3; 7 bases are a match to TRBD1. The germline V gene encodes CDR1 LNHDA and CDR2 SQIVND (reference sequence). V dropped 4 bases and J dropped 4; count of bases not matched to a gene: 5. This CDR3 region has 14 residues. The CDR3 sequence is CASSRRTGADTQYF. For the CDR3, the DNA is TGTGCCAGTAGTAGGCGGACAGGCGCAGATACGCAGTATTTT. Full variable domain (rest looked up from reference TRBV19 and TRBJ2-3): DGGITQSPKYLFRKEGQNVTLSCEQNLNHDAMYWYRQDPGQGLRLIYYSQIVNDFQKGDIAEGYSVSREKKESFPLTVTSAQKNPTAFYLCASSRRTGADTQYFGPGTRLTVL.

A word on this clonotype: This clone may be a read error of a much larger clone one base away. This chain joins TRBV12-3 or TRBV12-4 and TRBJ2-1; D might be TRBD2 (5 bases). The length of the CDR3 is 11 residues. Trimming left V 7 bases short and J 14 bases short, with 15 bases between. CDR3 sequence reads: CASIIRDSEFF. The CDR3 nucleotides are TGTGCCAGCATTATACGGGATTCGGAGTTCTTC.

This clonotype occurred many times. The chain combines TRBV6-1 with TRBJ2-4; D is unclear. CDR1 and CDR2 (germline): MNHNS, SASEGT. Trimming cost V 6 bases and J 0 bases, with 9 bases left between them. This CDR3 contains 14 residues. CDR3 in amino acids: CASSRIVAKNIQYF. The DNA for the CDR3 is TGTGCCAGCAGCAGGATTGTAGCCAAAAACATTCAGTACTTC.

This clonotype was counted ten times or more. This sequence joins TRBV25-1 and TRBJ1-1; D remains ambiguous. V gave up 2 bases and J gave up 4 bases, with 11 bases separating them. Germline lookup yields CDR1 MGHDK and CDR2 SYGVNS. CDR3 length: 14 amino acids. This CDR3 is CASSEGLEFTEAFF. In DNA form, the CDR3 reads TGTGCCAGCAGTGAAGGGCTAGAATTCACTGAAGCTTTCTTT.

This clonotype was picked up many times. This chain connects TRBV28 to TRBJ2-7, with 7 bases aligning to TRBD1. The CDR3 is 15 residues long. The germline gives CDR1 MDHEN, CDR2 SYDVKM. V was pared by 6 bases and J by 4 bases, with 12 bases of the junction left unmatched. The CDR3 sequence: CASSSPGTDMYEQYF. DNA of the CDR3: TGTGCCAGCAGCTCCCCGGGGACAGACATGTACGAGCAGTACTTC.

A note on this clonotype: A much larger clonotype is one base distant, so this may be a read error. The chain joins TRBV5-4 to TRBJ2-7; D unclear. Trimming took off 3 bases at V and 7 bases at J, with 14 bases between the two ends. CDR3 length equals 13 residues. Germline V gene sequence: CDR1 SGHNT, CDR2 YYREEE (reference sequence). Written as DNA, the CDR3 is TGTGCCAGCAGCTGGGAATCCGGTGGGGAGCAGTACTTC. Amino acids: CASSWESGGEQYF.

This clonotype was picked up many times. V is TRBV7-8 and J is TRBJ2-5; D possibly corresponds to TRBD2 (6 bases). There are 14 residues in the CDR3. Trimming shortened V by 2 bases and J by 2 bases, and 9 bases separated the two germline ends. Germline values: CDR1 SGHVS, CDR2 FQNEAQ. The CDR3 coding sequence is TGTGCCAGCAGCTTACGGGGGAGGCAAGAGACCCAGTACTTC. Translated, it gives CASSLRGRQETQYF. The full variable domain, in which reference TRBV7-8 and TRBJ2-5 provide the parts outside the CDR3, is GAGVSQSPRYKVAKRGQDVALRCDPISGHVSLFWYQQALGQGPEFLTYFQNEAQLDKSGLPSDRFFAERPEGSVSTLKIQRTQQEDSAVYLCASSLRGRQETQYFGPGTRLLVL.

Concerning this clonotype itself: Possible read error: a much larger clone is one base away. V and J are TRBV4-3 and TRBJ1-1; D is unresolved. Trimming left V 0 bases short and J 4 bases short, with 6 bases between. Germline CDR1 is LGHNA and CDR2 is YSLEER. This CDR3 region has 13 residues. As DNA, the CDR3 is TGCGCCAGCAGCCAAGACCTGGTCACTGAAGCTTTCTTT. Encoded protein: CASSQDLVTEAFF.

This clonotype was recorded at least ten times. The chain recombines TRBV15 with TRBJ2-7; TRBD1 or TRBD2 may be the D gene (6 bases each). V was pared by 4 bases and J by 3 bases, with 10 bases between. Germline CDR1 LNHNV, CDR2 YYDKDF (reference sequence). The CDR3 covers 13 residues. The CDR3 DNA sequence: TGTGCCACCAGCACGGGGGACAACTACGAGCAGTACTTC. This codes for CATSTGDNYEQYF.

Details on this clonotype: A much larger clone is a single base away; this may be a read error. The CDR3 sequence is CASSRTSTWELFF. The CDR3 DNA follows: TGTGCCAGTAGTCGGACTAGCACCTGGGAGCTGTTTTTT. The chain combines TRBV19 with TRBJ2-2; the match to TRBD2 covers 8 bases. CDR3 length: 13 amino acids. CDR1 is LNHDA and CDR2 is SQIVND in the germline V gene (reference sequence).

This clonotype was detected ten times or more. V usage is TRBV6-2 or TRBV6-3 and J usage is TRBJ2-2, with 11 bases identical to TRBD2. The CDR3 length is 16 residues. Germline V gene lookup returns CDR1 MNHEY and CDR2 SVGEGT. Unmatched junction bases numbered 7, after V lost 6 bases and J lost 4 bases. The CDR3 loop reads CASSPGTSGLTGELFF. The CDR3 coding sequence is TGTGCCAGCAGCCCCGGGACTAGCGGACTCACCGGGGAGCTGTTTTTT.

This clonotype was seen at least ten times. The rearrangement joins TRBV19 to TRBJ1-1; 7 nucleotides align to TRBD1. The germline V gene encodes CDR1 LNHDA and CDR2 SQIVND (reference sequence). The CDR3 has 14 amino acids. Germline trimming cut 4 bases from V and 6 bases from J; bases unmatched to any gene: 8. The CDR3 region has the DNA TGTGCCAGTAGTACAAACAGGGGCGACTCTGAAGCTTTCTTT. Its protein is CASSTNRGDSEAFF.

This clonotype has at least ten counts. The chain links TRBV4-3 to TRBJ2-3; maybe TRBD2 (6 bases). Trimming removed 0 bases from V and 3 bases from J, with 10 bases in between. Per germline, CDR1 LGHNA and CDR2 YSLEER. This CDR3 is 15 amino acids long. The CDR3 here is CASSQEFRETDTQYF. CDR3 DNA: TGCGCCAGCAGCCAAGAGTTCCGGGAGACAGATACGCAGTATTTT.

This chain uses TRBV19 with TRBJ1-5; D unclear. The germline CDR1 and CDR2 sequences are LNHDA and SQIVND (reference sequence). CDR3 length: 14 residues. With 6 bases removed from V and 1 base from J, the gap between germline ends came to 10 bases. This CDR3 is CASRGLWSNQPQHF. The CDR3, as DNA: TGTGCCAGTAGGGGATTGTGGAGCAATCAGCCCCAGCATTTT.